Included here is one T cell receptor (beta chain) sequence, with context. V lost 0 bases, J lost 2 bases, and 10 bases stayed unmatched. The CDR3 is 19 amino acids. Germline CDR1 and CDR2: SGHDT and YYEEEE. This sample was included in a study of blood T cell repertoires in COVID-19. The overall study: Whether acute or convalescent, the COVID-19 samples came from the United States, Italy and Spain.

In the study's own analysis: Using reference gene primer amplification, nucleated cell counts were estimated. Profiling relied on immunoSEQ multiplex PCR, and the TCRdb table lists in-frame clones only, not all of them. That table supplies the V and J calls and clone size; D and trimming were determined from the DNA. The sample lists 200,000 to 250,000 clones; around 85% were seen once. This TCR was recovered from a woman aged 25 to 45 who had recovered from COVID-19. The sequenced sample was peripheral blood. This rearrangement joins TRBV5-6 to TRBJ2-6, with 8 bases that match TRBD1. Here the CDR3 reads CASSLGQGLGEAGANVLTF. The DNA for the CDR3 is TGTGCCAGCAGCTTGGGACAGGGGTTGGGAGAAGCTGGGGCCAACGTCCTGACTTTC.